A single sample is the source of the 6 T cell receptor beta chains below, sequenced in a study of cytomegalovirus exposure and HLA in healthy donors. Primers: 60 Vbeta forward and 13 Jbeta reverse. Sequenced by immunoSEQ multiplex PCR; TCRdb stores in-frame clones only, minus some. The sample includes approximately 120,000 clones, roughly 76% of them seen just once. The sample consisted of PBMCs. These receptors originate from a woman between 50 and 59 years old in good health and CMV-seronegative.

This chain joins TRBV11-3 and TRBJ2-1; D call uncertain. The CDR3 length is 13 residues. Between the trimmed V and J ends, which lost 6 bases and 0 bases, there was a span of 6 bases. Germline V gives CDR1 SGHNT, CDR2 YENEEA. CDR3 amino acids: CASSRSSYNEQFF. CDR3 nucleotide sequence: TGTGCCAGCAGTCGTAGCTCCTACAATGAGCAGTTCTTC.

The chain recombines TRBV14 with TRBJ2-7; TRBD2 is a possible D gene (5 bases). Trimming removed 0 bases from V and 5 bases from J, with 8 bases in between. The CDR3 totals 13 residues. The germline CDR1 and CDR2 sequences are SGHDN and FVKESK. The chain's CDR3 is CASSQDFGNEQYF. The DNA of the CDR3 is TGTGCCAGCAGCCAAGATTTCGGGAACGAGCAGTACTTC.

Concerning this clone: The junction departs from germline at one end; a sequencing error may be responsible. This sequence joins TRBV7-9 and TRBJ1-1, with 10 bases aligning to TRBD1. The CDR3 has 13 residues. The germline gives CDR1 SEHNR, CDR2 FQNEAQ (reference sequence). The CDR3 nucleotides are TGTTCCAGCAGCGCGGACAGGGGGTTCGCGGCTTTCTTT. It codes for CSSSADRGFAAFF.

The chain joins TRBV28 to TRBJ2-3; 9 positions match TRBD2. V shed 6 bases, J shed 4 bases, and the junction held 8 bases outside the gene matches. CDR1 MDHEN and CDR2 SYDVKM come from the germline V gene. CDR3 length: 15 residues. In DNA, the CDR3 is TGTGCCAGCAGCCCAGGACTAGCGAACTCAGATACGCAGTATTTT. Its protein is CASSPGLANSDTQYF.

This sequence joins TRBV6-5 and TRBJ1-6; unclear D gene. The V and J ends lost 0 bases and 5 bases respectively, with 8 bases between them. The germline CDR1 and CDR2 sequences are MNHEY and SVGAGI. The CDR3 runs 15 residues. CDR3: CASSYSERNNSPLHF. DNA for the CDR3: TGTGCCAGCAGTTACTCGGAGAGAAATAATTCACCCCTCCACTTT.

CDR3 loop: CASSGPTGRKTGELFF. CDR3 bases: TGTGCCAGCAGCGGACCGACAGGTCGGAAGACCGGGGAGCTGTTTTTT. J is TRBJ2-2 and V is TRBV9; perhaps TRBD1 as D (6 bases). Per germline, CDR1 SGDLS and CDR2 YYNGEE. CDR3 length: 16 residues. V shed 3 bases and J shed 5 bases, with 17 bases lying between them.